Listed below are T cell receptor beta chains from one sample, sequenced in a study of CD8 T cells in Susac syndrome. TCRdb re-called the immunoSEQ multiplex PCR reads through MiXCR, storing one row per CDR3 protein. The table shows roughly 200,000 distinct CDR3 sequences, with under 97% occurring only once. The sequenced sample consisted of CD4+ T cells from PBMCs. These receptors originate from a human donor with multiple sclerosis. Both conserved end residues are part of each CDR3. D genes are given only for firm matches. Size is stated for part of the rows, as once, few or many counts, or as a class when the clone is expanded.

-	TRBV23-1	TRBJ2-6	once	CASSHHFRHPNVLTF	TGCGCCAGCAGTCACCACTTCCGGCACCCCAACGTCCTGACTTTC
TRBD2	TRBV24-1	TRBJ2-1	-	CATSGEGGAYNEQFF	TGTGCCACCAGTGGGGAGGGAGGGGCCTACAATGAGCAGTTCTTC
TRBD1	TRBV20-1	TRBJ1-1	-	CSARDSLTGRNTEAFF	TGCAGTGCTAGAGATTCACTGACAGGGCGGAACACTGAAGCTTTCTTT
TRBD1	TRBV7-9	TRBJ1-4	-	CASSLERQGGSEKLFF	TGTGCCAGCAGCTTGGAGCGACAGGGGGGCAGCGAAAAACTGTTTTTT
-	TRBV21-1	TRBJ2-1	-	CASSKARGNEQFF	TGTGCCAGCAGCAAAGCGCGAGGGAATGAGCAGTTCTTC
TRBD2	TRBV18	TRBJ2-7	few	CASSPGTSYEQYF	TGTGCCAGCTCGCCCGGGACTAGTTACGAGCAGTACTTC
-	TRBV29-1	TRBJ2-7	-	CSVDDRPHEQYF	TGCAGCGTCGACGACAGACCCCACGAGCAGTACTTC
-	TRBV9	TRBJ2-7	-	CASSVADDLTYEQYF	TGTGCCAGCAGCGTAGCAGATGACCTGACCTACGAGCAGTACTTC
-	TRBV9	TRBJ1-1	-	CASSVRGMNTEAFF	TGTGCCAGCAGCGTTCGCGGCATGAACACTGAAGCTTTCTTT
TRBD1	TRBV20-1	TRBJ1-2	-	CSAVRTGGDYGYTF	TGCAGTGCCGTCCGGACAGGGGGCGACTATGGCTACACCTTC
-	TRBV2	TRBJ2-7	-	CASTPLGSAYEQYF	TGTGCCAGCACCCCCCTGGGCAGCGCCTACGAGCAGTACTTC
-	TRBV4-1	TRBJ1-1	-	CASSQVFVGGTEAFF	TGCGCCAGCAGCCAAGTCTTTGTAGGGGGGACTGAAGCTTTCTTT
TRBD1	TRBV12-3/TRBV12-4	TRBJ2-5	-	CASSRDRAQYF	TGTGCCAGCAGTCGCGACAGGGCCCAGTACTTC
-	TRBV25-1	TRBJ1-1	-	CASSEWGNTEAFF	TGTGCCAGCAGTGAATGGGGGAACACTGAAGCTTTCTTT
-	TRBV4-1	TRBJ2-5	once	CASSRLVAETQYF	TGCGCCAGCAGCCGTCTAGTGGCAGAGACCCAGTACTTC
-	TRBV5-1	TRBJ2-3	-	CASTPDGSRTDTQYF	TGCGCCAGCACACCGGACGGCAGCCGCACAGATACGCAGTATTTT
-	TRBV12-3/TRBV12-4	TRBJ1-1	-	CASSLAGRSTEAFF	TGTGCCAGCAGTTTAGCGGGGCGGAGCACTGAAGCTTTCTTT
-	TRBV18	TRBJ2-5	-	CASSQTSEETQYF	TGTGCCAGCTCCCAGACATCCGAAGAGACCCAGTACTTC
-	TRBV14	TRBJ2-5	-	CASSTRTPRETQYF	TGTGCCAGCAGCACCCGGACACCCCGGGAGACCCAGTACTTC
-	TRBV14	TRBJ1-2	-	CASSLTPGTVYGYTF	TGTGCCAGCAGCCTCACACCAGGCACAGTCTATGGCTACACCTTC
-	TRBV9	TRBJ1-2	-	CASSGEGVPFGGYTF	TGTGCCAGCAGCGGGGAGGGGGTCCCCTTTGGAGGCTACACCTTC